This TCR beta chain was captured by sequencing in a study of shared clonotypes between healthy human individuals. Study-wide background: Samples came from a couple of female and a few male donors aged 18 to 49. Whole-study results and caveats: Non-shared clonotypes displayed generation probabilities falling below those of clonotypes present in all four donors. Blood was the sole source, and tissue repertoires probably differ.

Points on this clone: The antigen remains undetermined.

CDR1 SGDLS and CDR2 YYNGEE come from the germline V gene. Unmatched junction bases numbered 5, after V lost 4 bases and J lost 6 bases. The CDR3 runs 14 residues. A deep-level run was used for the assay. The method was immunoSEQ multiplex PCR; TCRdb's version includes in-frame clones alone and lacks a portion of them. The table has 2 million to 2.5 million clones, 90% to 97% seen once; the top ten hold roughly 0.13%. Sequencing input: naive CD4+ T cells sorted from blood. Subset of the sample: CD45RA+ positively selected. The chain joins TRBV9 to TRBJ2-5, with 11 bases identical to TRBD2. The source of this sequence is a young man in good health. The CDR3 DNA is TGTGCCAGCAGCCCGGGACTAGCGGTCCAGACCCAGTACTTC. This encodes CASSPGLAVQTQYF.